This TCR beta chain was sequenced during a study of cytomegalovirus exposure and HLA in healthy donors. The PCR ran on 60 Vbeta and 13 Jbeta primers. Only in-frame clones appear in the TCRdb table, and some are missing; sequencing was by immunoSEQ multiplex PCR. The sample holds about 130,000 clones, 80% to 90% seen once. A few counts support this clone. Its antigen is undetermined. Study-wide results and caveats: Later analysis showed most CMV-associated TCR beta chains appearing HLA-restricted. A later analysis, which compared TCR beta chains of equal frequency, found the HLA-associated ones more clonally expanded. The authors enumerated 150 to 200 TCR beta chains as linked to cytomegalovirus. TCR beta sequences numbering fewer than 20,000 were associated with HLA alleles at 0.05 false discovery rate in a later analysis.

Germline V gives CDR1 SGHVS, CDR2 FNYEAQ. Deletions cut 0 bases from V and 3 bases from J, with 3 bases between. The CDR3 covers 12 residues. This clonotype was obtained from a middle-aged woman in good health and CMV-seropositive. The sequenced sample consisted of PBMCs. This chain uses TRBV7-6 with TRBJ2-7; no clear D. The CDR3 loop reads CASSLAHYEQYF. DNA for the CDR3: TGTGCCAGCAGCTTAGCCCACTACGAGCAGTACTTC.